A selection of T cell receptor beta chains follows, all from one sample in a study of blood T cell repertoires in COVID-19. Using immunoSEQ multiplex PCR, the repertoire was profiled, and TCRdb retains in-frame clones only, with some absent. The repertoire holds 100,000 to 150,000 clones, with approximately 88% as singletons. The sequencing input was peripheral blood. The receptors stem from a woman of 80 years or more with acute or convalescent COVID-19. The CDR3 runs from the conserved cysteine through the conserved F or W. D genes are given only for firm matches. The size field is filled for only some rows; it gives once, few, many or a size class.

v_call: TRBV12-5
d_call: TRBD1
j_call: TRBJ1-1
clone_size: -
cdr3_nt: TGTGCTAGTGGAACAGGGGTTGAGGACACTGAAGCTTTCTTT
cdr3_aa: CASGTGVEDTEAFF

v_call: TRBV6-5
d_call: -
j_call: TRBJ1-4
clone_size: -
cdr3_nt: TGTGCCAGCAGTTACTCTCTGACTAATGAAAAACTGTTTTTT
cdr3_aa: CASSYSLTNEKLFF

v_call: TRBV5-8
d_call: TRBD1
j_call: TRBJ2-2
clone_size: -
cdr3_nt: TGTGCCAGCAGACCCAGATCGACAGGGTGGAGAGCGAACACCGGGGAGCTGTTTTTT
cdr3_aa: CASRPRSTGWRANTGELFF

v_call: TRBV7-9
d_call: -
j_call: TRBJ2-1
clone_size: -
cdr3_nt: TGTGCCAGCAGCTTAACTAGCTACTGGCATTTCTTC
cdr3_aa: CASSLTSYWHFF

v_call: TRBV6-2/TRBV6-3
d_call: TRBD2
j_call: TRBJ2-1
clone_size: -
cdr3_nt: TGTGCCAGCAGTATTAGCGGGACCTACAATGAGCAGTTCTTC
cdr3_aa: CASSISGTYNEQFF

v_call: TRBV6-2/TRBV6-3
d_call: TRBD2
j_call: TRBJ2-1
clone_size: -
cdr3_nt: TGTGCCAGCAGTTACGGGACTAGCGGGGCAAAGAGCTCCTACAATGAGCAGTTCTTC
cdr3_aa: CASSYGTSGAKSSYNEQFF

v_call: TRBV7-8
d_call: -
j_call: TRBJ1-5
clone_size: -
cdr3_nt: TGTGCCAGCAGCCGCCGGGGTTCGCTGCACAATCAGCCCCAGCATTTT
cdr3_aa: CASSRRGSLHNQPQHF

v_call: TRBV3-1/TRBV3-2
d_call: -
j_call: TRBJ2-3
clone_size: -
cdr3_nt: TGTGCCAGCAGCCGGGATGGGGCGGATACGCAGTATTTT
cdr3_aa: CASSRDGADTQYF

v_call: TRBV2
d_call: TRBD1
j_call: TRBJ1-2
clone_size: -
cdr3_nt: TGTGCCAGCAGCCTGACAGGGGGCGCAGTTTCGGGGGGCTACACCTTC
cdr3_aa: CASSLTGGAVSGGYTF

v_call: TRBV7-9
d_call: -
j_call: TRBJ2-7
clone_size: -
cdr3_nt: TGTGCCAGCAGCTTAGGCGAGGCCAACGAGCAGTACTTC
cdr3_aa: CASSLGEANEQYF

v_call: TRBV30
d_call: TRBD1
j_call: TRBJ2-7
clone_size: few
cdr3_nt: TGTGCCTGGAGTGTTGGCAGGACAGGGAGAAACGAGCAGTACTTC
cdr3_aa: CAWSVGRTGRNEQYF

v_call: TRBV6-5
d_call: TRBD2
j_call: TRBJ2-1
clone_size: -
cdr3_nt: TGTGCCAGCAGTTACTCCGGACTAGCGGGGGGCGATGAGCAGTTCTTC
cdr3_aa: CASSYSGLAGGDEQFF

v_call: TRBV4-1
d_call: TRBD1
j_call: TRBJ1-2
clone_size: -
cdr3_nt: TGCGCCAGCAGCCAAGATCTAATCGGGACAGGGGTTGGCTACACCTTC
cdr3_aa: CASSQDLIGTGVGYTF

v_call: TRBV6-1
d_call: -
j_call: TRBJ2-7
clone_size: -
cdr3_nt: TGTGCCAGCAGTGAAAAGTCCGGAGGTCCCTACGAGCAGTACTTC
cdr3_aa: CASSEKSGGPYEQYF

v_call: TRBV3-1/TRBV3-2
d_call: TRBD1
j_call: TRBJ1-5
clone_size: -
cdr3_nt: TGTGCCAGCAGCCCGGGACAGGGGGCTATCGGCAATCAGCCCCAGCATTTT
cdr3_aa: CASSPGQGAIGNQPQHF

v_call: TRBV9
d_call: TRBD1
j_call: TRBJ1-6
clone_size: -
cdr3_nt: TGTGCCAGCAGCGCGCCCGGACAGGACTATAATTCACCCCTCCACTTT
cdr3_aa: CASSAPGQDYNSPLHF

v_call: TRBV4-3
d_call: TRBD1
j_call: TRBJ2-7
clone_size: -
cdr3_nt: TGCGCCAGCAGCCGGGGACAGGGGACCTACGAGCAGTACTTC
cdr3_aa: CASSRGQGTYEQYF

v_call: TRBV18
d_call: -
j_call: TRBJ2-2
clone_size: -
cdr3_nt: TGTGCCAGCTCACCGCGGGCAGCCAACACGAGGGCCACCGGGGAGCTGTTTTTT
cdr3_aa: CASSPRAANTRATGELFF

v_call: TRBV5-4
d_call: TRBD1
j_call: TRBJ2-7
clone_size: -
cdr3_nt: TGTGCCAGCAGCGAGGCAGGGGGCGCCTCCTACGAGCAGTACTTC
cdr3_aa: CASSEAGGASYEQYF

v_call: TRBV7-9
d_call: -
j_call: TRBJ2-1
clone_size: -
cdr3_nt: TGTGCCAGCAGCATGGGACTTAGCGAGCAGTTCTTC
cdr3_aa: CASSMGLSEQFF

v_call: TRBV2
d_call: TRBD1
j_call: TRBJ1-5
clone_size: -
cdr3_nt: TGTGCCAGCAGTGGACAGGGATACAATCAGCCCCAGCATTTT
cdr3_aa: CASSGQGYNQPQHF

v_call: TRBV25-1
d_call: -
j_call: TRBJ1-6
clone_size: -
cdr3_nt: TGTGCCAGCAGACAGAGCTCCTATAATTCACCCCTCCACTTT
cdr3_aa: CASRQSSYNSPLHF

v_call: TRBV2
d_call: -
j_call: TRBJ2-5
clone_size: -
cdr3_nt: TGTGCCAGCAGTGGGCAGGGGTTGGAGACCCAGTACTTC
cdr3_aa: CASSGQGLETQYF

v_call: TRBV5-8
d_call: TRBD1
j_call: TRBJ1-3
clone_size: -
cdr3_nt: TGTGCCAGCAGCGACGGGACAGCCTCTGGAAACACCATATATTTT
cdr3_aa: CASSDGTASGNTIYF

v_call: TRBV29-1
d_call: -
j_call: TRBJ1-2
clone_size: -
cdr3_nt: TGCAGCGTCGTAACGGGGGGCAGGAATGGCTACACCTTC
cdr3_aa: CSVVTGGRNGYTF

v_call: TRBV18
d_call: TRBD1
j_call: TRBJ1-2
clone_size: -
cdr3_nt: TGTGCCAGCTCACAGGGGGCGGTGTACTATGGCTACACCTTC
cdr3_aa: CASSQGAVYYGYTF

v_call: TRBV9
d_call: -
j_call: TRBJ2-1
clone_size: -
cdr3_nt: TGTGCCAGCAGCCGCCTAAGGGGGGGATCTGAGCAGTTCTTC
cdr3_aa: CASSRLRGGSEQFF

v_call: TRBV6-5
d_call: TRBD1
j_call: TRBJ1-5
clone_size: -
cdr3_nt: TGTGCCAGCAAAATGACAGGGTTCGGTCAGCCCCAGCATTTT
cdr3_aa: CASKMTGFGQPQHF

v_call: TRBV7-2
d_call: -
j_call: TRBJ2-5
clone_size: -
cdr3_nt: TGTGCCAGCAGCGGCTCGGGAGAGACCCAGTACTTC
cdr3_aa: CASSGSGETQYF

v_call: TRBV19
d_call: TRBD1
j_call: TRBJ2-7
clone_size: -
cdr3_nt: TGTGCCAGTAAGAACGACAGGGGGTCCTACGAGCAGTACTTC
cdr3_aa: CASKNDRGSYEQYF

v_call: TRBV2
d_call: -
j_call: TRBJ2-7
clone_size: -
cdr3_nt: TGTGCCAGCGAGAAGGAATGGCGGGGCGGGCAGTACTTT
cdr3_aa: CASEKEWRGGQYF

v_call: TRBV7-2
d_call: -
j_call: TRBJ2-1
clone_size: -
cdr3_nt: TGTGCCAGCAGCCCCCTTTACAATGAGCAGTTCTTC
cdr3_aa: CASSPLYNEQFF

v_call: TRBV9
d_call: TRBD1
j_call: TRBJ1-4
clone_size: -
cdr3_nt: TGTGCCAGCAGCAGCGGACAGGGAAGGTCCGAAAAACTGTTTTTT
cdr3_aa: CASSSGQGRSEKLFF

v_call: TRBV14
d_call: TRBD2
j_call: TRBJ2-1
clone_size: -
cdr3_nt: TGTGCCAGCAGCCAAGTGACTAGCGCTTACAATGAGCAGTTCTTC
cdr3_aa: CASSQVTSAYNEQFF

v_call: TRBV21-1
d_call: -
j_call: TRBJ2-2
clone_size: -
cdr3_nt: TGTGCCAGCAGCAAAGAATTTGGGGCACCTCCGAACACCGGGGAGCTGTTTTTT
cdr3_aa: CASSKEFGAPPNTGELFF

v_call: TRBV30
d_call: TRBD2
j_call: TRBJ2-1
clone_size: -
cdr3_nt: TGTGCCTGGACGGGGAGGGCCGCCCCCCTCAATGAGCAGTTCTTC
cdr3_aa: CAWTGRAAPLNEQFF

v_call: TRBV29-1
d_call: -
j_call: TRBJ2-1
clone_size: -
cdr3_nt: TGCAGCGTACTAGCTGATGAGCAGTTCTTC
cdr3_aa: CSVLADEQFF

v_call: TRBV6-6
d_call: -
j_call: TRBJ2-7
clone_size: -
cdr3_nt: TGTGCCAGCAGTATCGACAGCTACGAGCAGTACTTC
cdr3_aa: CASSIDSYEQYF

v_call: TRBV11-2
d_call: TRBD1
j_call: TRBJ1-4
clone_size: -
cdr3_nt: TGTGCCAGCAGCTTTGGGACAGATGCTGAAAAACTGTTTTTT
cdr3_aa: CASSFGTDAEKLFF

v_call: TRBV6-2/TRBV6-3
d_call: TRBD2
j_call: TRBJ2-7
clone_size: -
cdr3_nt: TGTGCCAGCAGTTCAACCACTAGCGGGAGGAAAGACGAGCAGTACTTC
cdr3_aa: CASSSTTSGRKDEQYF

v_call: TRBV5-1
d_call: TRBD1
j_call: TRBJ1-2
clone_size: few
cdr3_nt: TGCGCCAGCAGCTCCCTCGGGACAGGGTCTGGCTACACCTTC
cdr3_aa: CASSSLGTGSGYTF

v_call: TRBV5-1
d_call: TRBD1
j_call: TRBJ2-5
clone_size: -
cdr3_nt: TGCGCCAGCAGCTATCTTGGACAGGGTATCCCTCAAGAGACCCAGTACTTC
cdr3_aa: CASSYLGQGIPQETQYF

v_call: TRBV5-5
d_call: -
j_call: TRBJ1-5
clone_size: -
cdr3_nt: TGTGCCAGCAGCCCGGACTGGGATCAGCCCCAGCATTTT
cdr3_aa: CASSPDWDQPQHF